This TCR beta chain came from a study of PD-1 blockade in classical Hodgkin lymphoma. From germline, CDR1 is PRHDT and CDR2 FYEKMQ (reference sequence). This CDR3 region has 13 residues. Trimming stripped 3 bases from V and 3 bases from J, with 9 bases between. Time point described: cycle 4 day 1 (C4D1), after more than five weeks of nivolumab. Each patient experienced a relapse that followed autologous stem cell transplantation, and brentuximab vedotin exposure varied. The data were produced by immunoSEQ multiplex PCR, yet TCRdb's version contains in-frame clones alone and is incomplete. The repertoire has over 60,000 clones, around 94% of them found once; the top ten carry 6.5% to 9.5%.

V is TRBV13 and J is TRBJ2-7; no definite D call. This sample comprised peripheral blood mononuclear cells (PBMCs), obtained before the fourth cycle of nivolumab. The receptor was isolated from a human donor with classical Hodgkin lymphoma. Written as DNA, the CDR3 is TGTGCCAGCAGCTTGCCCGAAAGCTACGAGCAGTACTTC. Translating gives CASSLPESYEQYF.